The 16 T cell receptor beta chains presented below share a single source sample, sequenced in a study of blood T cells in healthy people across ages (dated by TCRdb to between 2014 and 2016). The method was 5' RACE. Instrument on record: Illumina HiSeq 2500. A second roughly 6 to 11 cycle PCR used a sample-barcoded 5' primer and a J-beta primer mix. TCRdb redid the processing of the public reads, applying fastp at Q25 and MiXCR, and retained in-frame beta chains. Records with the same CDR3 protein are collapsed into one entry carrying the most frequent genes and DNA. A total of some 900,000 distinct CDR3 sequences appear in this sample, more than 25% of them only once. The ten largest clones capture 17% of the sample. The material sequenced was blood. These receptors were collected from a woman aged 80 or older in good health.

This clonotype was picked up one time. V gene TRBV3-1 combines with J gene TRBJ1-6; 8 bases map to TRBD1. V lost 4 bases and J lost 9; bases outside the gene matches: 8. CDR1 is LGHDT and CDR2 is YNNKEL in the germline V gene (reference sequence). The CDR3 spans 15 residues. The CDR3 region has the DNA TGTGCCAGCAGCCCCCTCGACAGGGGAGCTTCACCCCTCCACTTT. Encoded protein: CASSPLDRGASPLHF.

This clonotype was detected a few times. J is TRBJ1-1 and V is TRBV11-2; 10 nucleotides align to TRBD1. The germline gives CDR1 SGHAT, CDR2 FQNNGV. The ends lost 3 bases at V and 2 bases at J; junction bases unmatched: 6. This CDR3 is built from 16 residues. The CDR3 is CASSLPTGGRNTEAFF. The CDR3 DNA reads as TGTGCCAGCAGCTTGCCGACAGGGGGCCGAAACACTGAAGCTTTCTTT.

This chain joins TRBV18 and TRBJ1-1; perhaps TRBD1 as D (6 bases). This CDR3 has 15 residues. V lost 3 bases and J 4 bases, leaving 15 bases between the germline ends. From germline, CDR1 is KGHSH and CDR2 LQKENI. In DNA form, the CDR3 reads TGTGCCAGCTCACCGCGGGGGGGGCAGGGCACTGAAGCTTTCTTT. Protein sequence: CASSPRGGQGTEAFF.

Remarks on this clonotype: The junction departs from the called germline gene at one end, perhaps through a read error. J is TRBJ1-2 and V is TRBV5-5; TRBD1 aligns across 10 bases. The CDR3 has 18 residues. Germline loops: CDR1 SGHKS, CDR2 YYEKEE (reference sequence). The CDR3 is CASSLTGGGLIANHGYTF. As DNA, the CDR3 is TGTGCCAGCAGCCTGACAGGGGGCGGTCTTATAGCTAACCATGGCTACACCTTC.

This clonotype has ten or more counts. This chain joins TRBV11-2 and TRBJ2-1, with 11 bases identical to TRBD1. The germline V gene has CDR1 SGHAT and CDR2 FQNNGV. The CDR3 contains 18 residues. After removal of 3 bases from V and 9 bases from J, the junction contained 16 bases not matched to a gene. The DNA for the CDR3 is TGTGCCAGCAGCTTGCGACCCGGACAGGGGGCGGTCAAGGGTGAGCAGTTCTTC. Its translation is CASSLRPGQGAVKGEQFF.

This clonotype was recorded many times. The chain uses TRBV20-1 and TRBJ2-3; TRBD2 aligns across 14 bases. The germline V gene has CDR1 DFQATT and CDR2 SNEGSKA (reference sequence). The CDR3 is 19 amino acids. V shed 3 bases and J 8 bases; nucleotides not matched to a gene: 19. CDR3 sequence: CSARTGTSGGARIPATQYF. The CDR3 bases are TGCAGTGCTAGGACCGGGACTAGCGGGGGAGCTAGGATACCCGCTACGCAGTATTTT.

This clonotype was found many times. V gene TRBV7-2 combines with J gene TRBJ2-1, with D unclear. CDR1 is SGHTA, CDR2 FQGNSA, per germline. Trimming took 1 base from V and 6 from J, leaving 7 bases between them. The CDR3 sequence is 13 residues long. The CDR3 here is CASSLETTNEQFF. DNA for the CDR3: TGTGCCAGCAGCTTAGAGACAACCAATGAGCAGTTCTTC.

Many counts were recorded for this clonotype. V usage is TRBV6-5 and J usage is TRBJ1-2, with a tentative D call TRBD1 (5 bases). There are 15 residues in the CDR3. V shed 0 bases and J shed 8 bases, with 16 bases lying between them. Germline assignment: CDR1 MNHEY and CDR2 SVGAGI. The CDR3 loop reads CASSYSMGVTGGYTF. The CDR3 DNA sequence: TGTGCCAGCAGTTACTCGATGGGGGTTACGGGAGGCTACACCTTC.

The chain links TRBV7-2 to TRBJ2-1; 13 bases line up with TRBD2. Germline CDR1 reads SGHTA; CDR2 reads FQGNSA. The V gene end was trimmed by 2 bases and the J gene end by 10 bases; junction bases not matched to a gene: 8. The CDR3 runs 16 residues. In DNA form, the CDR3 reads TGTGCCAGCAGCTTACTACTAGCGGGGGGGCCTTGGGAGCAGTTCTTC. Protein product: CASSLLLAGGPWEQFF.

Concerning this clonotype itself: One base away lies a much larger clone, so this may be a sequencing read error. The chain joins TRBV2 to TRBJ2-7, with D perhaps TRBD1 (5 bases). V was cut by 6 bases and J by 7 bases, with 22 bases left in between. The CDR3 runs 15 residues. Per germline, CDR1 SNHLY and CDR2 FYNNEI. The CDR3 nucleotides are TGTGCCAGCAGAGAGACAGTGGCAGTCTACAATGAGCAGTACTTC. It encodes CASRETVAVYNEQYF.

In its sample, this clonotype was seen a few times. The rearrangement joins TRBV5-4 to TRBJ2-5; tentatively, D is TRBD1 or TRBD2 (5 bases each). CDR3 length equals 14 residues. Trimming removed 4 bases at V and 1 base at J, with 11 bases between. Germline V gene sequence: CDR1 SGHNT, CDR2 YYREEE (reference sequence). This chain's CDR3 is CASSMGRTQETQYF. CDR3 DNA sequence: TGTGCCAGCAGCATGGGACGGACCCAAGAGACCCAGTACTTC.

The V and J genes are TRBV7-2 and TRBJ1-2; 8 bases fit TRBD1. Germline loops: CDR1 SGHTA, CDR2 FQGNSA. V was pared by 6 bases and J by 1 base, with 7 bases of the junction left unmatched. CDR3 length: 15 amino acids. For the CDR3, the DNA is TGTGCCAGCAGGCCAGGGGGCTCGAGTAACTATGGCTACACCTTC. It yields the protein CASRPGGSSNYGYTF.

Details on this clonotype: With a much larger clone just one base away, this may be a read error. The V gene is TRBV5-1, the J gene TRBJ2-3; D unresolved. This CDR3 has 13 amino acids. V was cut by 4 bases and J by 2 bases, with 8 bases left in between. Germline CDR1 and CDR2: SGHRS and YFSETQ. CDR3 DNA sequence: TGCGCCAGCAGCCCGAACCCCACAGATACGCAGTATTTT. Translating it yields CASSPNPTDTQYF.

The CDR3 nucleotides are TGTGCCAGCACCACGGGACAGCCGTCTGGGGCCAACGTCCTGACTTTC. Residues: CASTTGQPSGANVLTF. This chain uses TRBV28 with TRBJ2-6, with 7 bases that match TRBD1. Germline CDR1 MDHEN, CDR2 SYDVKM. The CDR3 has 16 amino acids. The J segment lost 1 base and the V segment lost 7 bases, leaving 7 bases of the junction unmatched.

Comments on this clonotype: It may be a read error: a sequence one base away is much more abundant. The chain couples TRBV7-2 to TRBJ2-1, with D tentatively TRBD1 (9 bases). V was cut by 8 bases and J by 6 bases, with 23 bases left in between. There are 16 residues in the CDR3. CDR1 and CDR2 (germline): SGHTA, FQGNSA. CDR3 residues: CASYKQGAGGGNEQFF. The CDR3 coding sequence is TGTGCCAGCTACAAACAGGGGGCGGGGGGCGGCAATGAGCAGTTCTTC.

This clonotype was counted only a few times. A much bigger clone sits one base away, suggesting this may be a read error. This chain connects TRBV4-3 to TRBJ2-3; D tentatively reads TRBD1 or TRBD2 (6 bases each). Deletions cut 1 base from V and 10 bases from J, with 18 bases between. Germline CDR1 reads LGHNA; CDR2 reads YSLEER. The CDR3 has 15 amino acids. The CDR3 DNA follows: TGCGCCAGCAGCCAAGTCATCCAGGGGAGGTCGTCGCAGTATTTT. Protein sequence: CASSQVIQGRSSQYF.